The next 3 T cell receptor beta chains were all read from a single sample in a study of blood T cell repertoires in COVID-19. Method: immunoSEQ multiplex PCR; TCRdb's copy keeps in-frame clones and lacks some. The top ten hold roughly 2% of the sample, which has 65,000 to 80,000 clones, approximately 90% seen once. Sequencing input: peripheral blood. The receptors here all came from a man aged 25 to 45 with acute or convalescent COVID-19.

The chain couples TRBV7-9 to TRBJ2-7; possible D gene TRBD1, 5 bases. Germline V gene data show CDR1 as SEHNR and CDR2 as FQNEAQ (reference sequence). With 5 bases removed from V and 1 base from J, the gap between germline ends came to 15 bases. The CDR3 runs 15 residues. In DNA form, the CDR3 reads TGTGCCAGCAGCCCTAGTAGGGGAAAGTCCTACGAGCAGTACTTC. Encoded protein: CASSPSRGKSYEQYF.

This sequence joins TRBV2 and TRBJ1-4, with D hard to call. This CDR3 spans 14 amino acids. V shed 0 bases and J shed 8 bases, with 10 bases lying between them. Per the germline V gene, CDR1 is SNHLY and CDR2 is FYNNEI. The CDR3 is CASSEASLREKLFF. CDR3 sequence (DNA): TGTGCCAGCAGTGAAGCTAGTCTCCGAGAAAAACTGTTTTTT.

This sequence joins TRBV18 and TRBJ1-5; D is unresolved. The CDR3 runs to 15 residues. CDR1 is KGHSH, CDR2 LQKENI, per germline. The germline V and J ends were trimmed by 1 base and 6 bases, with 13 bases remaining between them. This chain's CDR3 is CASSPRSNPGQPQHF. The CDR3 bases are TGTGCCAGCTCACCACGATCCAACCCCGGTCAGCCCCAGCATTTT.